The 30 T cell receptor beta chains in this list originate from one sample, sequenced in a study of identifying expanded T cells in peripheral blood. Only in-frame clones appear in the TCRdb table, and some are missing; sequencing was by immunoSEQ multiplex PCR. The sample has 100,000 to 150,000 clones; 75% to 90% are singletons. Sequences were obtained from blood. Receptors were obtained from a person aged 18 to 70 in good health.

The chain joins TRBV29-1 to TRBJ2-5; D possibly corresponds to TRBD2 (6 bases). The CDR3 consists of 12 residues. Trimming took 5 bases from V and 1 from J, leaving 8 bases between them. The germline CDR1 and CDR2 sequences are SQVTM and ANQGSEA. CDR3 sequence reads: CSVNSGQETQYF. CDR3 sequence (DNA): TGCAGCGTTAATAGCGGCCAAGAGACCCAGTACTTC.

The V gene is TRBV29-1, the J gene TRBJ2-3, with TRBD2 matching over 10 bases. V was clipped by 5 bases and J by 2 bases; unmatched bases: 4. CDR1 and CDR2 (germline): SQVTM, ANQGSEA. This CDR3 contains 14 residues. The CDR3 protein is CSVSLAGVTDTQYF. CDR3 coding DNA: TGCAGCGTTTCCCTAGCGGGGGTCACAGATACGCAGTATTTT.

With regard to this clone: At the DNA level, this CDR3 is encoded by other sequences in the same sample as well. The chain couples TRBV14 to TRBJ1-2, with no clear D. Trimming stripped 0 bases from V and 5 bases from J, with 4 bases between. Germline V lookup: CDR1 SGHDN, CDR2 FVKESK. The CDR3 is made up of 12 amino acids. The CDR3 nucleotides are TGTGCCAGCAGCCAAGATCTTTATGGCTACACCTTC. It codes for CASSQDLYGYTF.

CDR3 loop: CASSPGPSGVDEQFF. In DNA form, the CDR3 reads TGTGCCAGTAGTCCCGGGCCGTCGGGGGTCGATGAGCAGTTCTTC. This chain connects TRBV19 to TRBJ2-1; weak D call: TRBD2 (6 bases). The germline gives CDR1 LNHDA, CDR2 SQIVND (reference sequence). The ends were cut back, 5 bases at V and 8 bases at J, with 19 bases in the middle. This CDR3 contains 15 residues.

This sequence joins TRBV11-3 and TRBJ2-5; D is unresolved. V was trimmed by 1 base and J by 2 bases, leaving 5 bases between them. Germline V gives CDR1 SGHNT, CDR2 YENEEA. The CDR3 is 13 residues long. In DNA form, the CDR3 reads TGTGCCAGCAGCTTAGCCCCACAAGAGACCCAGTACTTC. This sequence encodes CASSLAPQETQYF.

This chain uses TRBV28 with TRBJ1-4; no clear D. Germline CDR1 reads MDHEN; CDR2 reads SYDVKM. The CDR3 is made up of 16 amino acids. V lost 6 bases, J lost 4 bases, and 18 bases lay in between. The DNA of the CDR3 is TGTGCCAGCAGCTCCCCGGCCCCCTCAGGTAATGAAAAACTGTTTTTT. Translated: CASSSPAPSGNEKLFF.

The chain links TRBV5-1 to TRBJ2-7; a weak D match, TRBD1 (5 bases). Germline CDR1 and CDR2: SGHRS and YFSETQ. The V and J ends lost 0 bases and 3 bases respectively, with 13 bases between them. There are 15 residues in the CDR3. CDR3 nucleotides: TGCGCCAGCAGCTTGGCGGGCGGCAGGGTCTACGAGCAGTACTTC. Protein: CASSLAGGRVYEQYF.

The chain has TRBV11-3 and TRBJ2-1; D perhaps matches TRBD2 (6 bases). The CDR3 extends over 12 amino acids. V lost 8 bases and J 5 bases, leaving 10 bases between the germline ends. Germline V gene data show CDR1 as SGHNT and CDR2 as YENEEA. As DNA, the CDR3 is TGTGCCAGCCGCGGGGCGAACAATGAGCAGTTCTTC. Its protein is CASRGANNEQFF. Drawing the rest from reference TRBV11-3 and TRBJ2-1, the complete variable domain is EAGVVQSPRYKIIEKKQPVAFWCNPISGHNTLYWYLQNLGQGPELLIRYENEEAVDDSQLPKDRFSAERLKGVDSTLKIQPAELGDSAVYLCASRGANNEQFFGPGTRLTVL.

The chain links TRBV7-8 to TRBJ1-2; D is uncertain. V was pared by 1 base and J by 0 bases, with 6 bases between. The CDR3 length is 14 residues. Germline CDR1 SGHVS, CDR2 FQNEAQ. CDR3 amino acids: CASSLDRANYGYTF. In DNA form, the CDR3 reads TGTGCCAGCAGCTTAGACAGAGCTAACTATGGCTACACCTTC.

This clone was observed a handful of times. The V call is TRBV4-1, the J call TRBJ1-2; D might be TRBD1 (5 bases). V lost 4 bases, J lost 0 bases, and 9 bases lay in between. This CDR3 has 14 residues. Germline loops: CDR1 MGHRA, CDR2 YSYEKL. The CDR3 bases are TGCGCCAGCAGCCTGGACATAGCTAACTATGGCTACACCTTC. It encodes CASSLDIANYGYTF.

The chain has TRBV19 and TRBJ1-2; D is ambiguous. This CDR3 region has 14 residues. The V end was cut by 3 bases, the J end by 6 bases, with 14 bases between. Germline-derived CDR1 and CDR2 are LNHDA and SQIVND (reference sequence). In DNA, the CDR3 is TGTGCCAGTAGTATTCCGGGATTGGAGAATGGCTACACCTTC. This encodes CASSIPGLENGYTF.

This rearrangement joins TRBV27 to TRBJ2-7; 9 bases fit TRBD2. This CDR3 comprises 14 residues. The V and J ends lost 6 bases and 0 bases, in that order; junction bases with no gene match: 3. Per the germline V gene, CDR1 is MNHEY and CDR2 is SMNVEV (reference sequence). The chain's CDR3 is CASRAGGSSYEQYF. CDR3 DNA sequence: TGTGCCAGCAGAGCGGGAGGATCCTCCTACGAGCAGTACTTC.

The V and J genes are TRBV9 and TRBJ2-2, with a possible D match to TRBD2 (7 bases). The length of the CDR3 is 15 residues. Looked up from germline, CDR1 is SGDLS and CDR2 is YYNGEE. V shed 6 bases and J shed 7 bases, with 19 bases lying between them. The CDR3 nucleotides are TGTGCCAGCACCGGGGGGCCTCTCTTCGGCGGGGAGCTGTTTTTT. The encoded protein is CASTGGPLFGGELFF.

V usage is TRBV7-2 and J usage is TRBJ2-5; 10 bases fit TRBD2. The V gene end was trimmed by 3 bases and the J gene end by 3 bases; junction bases not matched to a gene: 10. Germline loops: CDR1 SGHTA, CDR2 FQGNSA. This CDR3 comprises 17 residues. CDR3 coding DNA: TGTGCCAGCAGCTTTTTGGGGGGTAGCGGGAGGAAAGAGACCCAGTACTTC. Its translation is CASSFLGGSGRKETQYF.

V and J are TRBV5-1 and TRBJ2-2; D might be TRBD1 or TRBD2, each matching 5 bases. Trimming removed 3 bases at V and 6 bases at J, with 9 bases between. CDR1 and CDR2 (germline): SGHRS, YFSETQ. This CDR3 spans 13 amino acids. CDR3 region: CASSSTGPGELFF. The CDR3, as DNA: TGCGCCAGCAGCTCCACGGGACCCGGGGAGCTGTTTTTT.

The count of this clone is one. The chain is built from TRBV5-4 and TRBJ1-2; TRBD1 matches 7 bases. With V trimmed by 4 bases and J by 3 bases, 9 bases remained unmatched. There are 15 residues in the CDR3. CDR1 and CDR2 from the germline V gene are SGHNT and YYREEE (reference sequence). CDR3 bases: TGTGCCAGCAGCAAACAGGGGATGGGAGACTATGGCTACACCTTC. Translation: CASSKQGMGDYGYTF.

The CDR3 nucleotides read TGTGCCAGCAGTGAACGGACAGCTTGGGTCTATGGCTACACCTTC. Translation gives CASSERTAWVYGYTF. The V call is TRBV2, the J call TRBJ1-2, with a tentative D call TRBD1 (6 bases). CDR3 length: 15 amino acids. V was pared by 2 bases and J by 4 bases, with 14 bases between. Germline V gene sequence: CDR1 SNHLY, CDR2 FYNNEI.

V and J are TRBV2 and TRBJ2-2, with 7 bases identical to TRBD2. The junction had 7 bases not matched to a gene; V was cut back by 6 bases and J by 6 bases. The CDR3 is made up of 14 amino acids. Germline V gene lookup returns CDR1 SNHLY and CDR2 FYNNEI. The CDR3 sequence is CASSPGLVAGELFF. The CDR3 nucleotides are TGTGCCAGCAGCCCTGGACTAGTCGCCGGGGAGCTGTTTTTT.

V gene TRBV28 combines with J gene TRBJ1-4, with D uncertain. The germline V gene encodes CDR1 MDHEN and CDR2 SYDVKM. CDR3 length: 13 residues. V was clipped by 4 bases and J by 5 bases, with 8 bases between them. The CDR3 is CASSSGNNEKLFF. The CDR3 coding sequence is TGTGCCAGCAGTTCCGGGAACAATGAAAAACTGTTTTTT. Full variable domain (missing parts from reference TRBV28 and TRBJ1-4): DVKVTQSSRYLVKRTGEKVFLECVQDMDHENMFWYRQDPGLGLRLIYFSYDVKMKEKGDIPEGYSVSREKKERFSLILESASTNQTSMYLCASSSGNNEKLFFGSGTQLSVL.

The chain recombines TRBV15 with TRBJ1-2; 9 bases agree with TRBD1. The CDR3 loop spans 13 amino acids. Germline loops: CDR1 LNHNV, CDR2 YYDKDF (reference sequence). Trimming took 8 bases from V and 5 from J; bases not matched to a gene: 6. As DNA, the CDR3 is TGTGCCACCGACCGGGACAGGGAATATGGCTACACCTTC. Its translation: CATDRDREYGYTF.

This clone was counted once. The chain employs TRBV28 and TRBJ2-7; unclear D gene. V was cut by 7 bases and J by 2 bases, with 15 bases left in between. The CDR3 length is 14 residues. Per germline, CDR1 MDHEN and CDR2 SYDVKM. The CDR3 loop reads CASNPPHGPYEQYF. CDR3 DNA sequence: TGTGCCAGCAACCCCCCCCACGGGCCCTACGAGCAGTACTTC.

The genes are TRBV7-2 and TRBJ1-3, with a tentative D call TRBD1 (5 bases). Germline loops: CDR1 SGHTA, CDR2 FQGNSA. The V end was cut by 5 bases, the J end by 0 bases, with 14 bases between. The CDR3 has 16 amino acids. The CDR3, as DNA: TGTGCCAGCAGCCCAGGGTGGGCCCTCTCTGGAAACACCATATATTTT. This sequence encodes CASSPGWALSGNTIYF.

The V and J genes are TRBV7-9 and TRBJ2-1, with 8 nucleotides matching TRBD2. Germline V CDR1 and CDR2: SEHNR, FQNEAQ (reference sequence). There are 12 residues in the CDR3. The CDR3, as DNA: TGTGGGGCGGGGGGATCCTACAATGAGCAGTTCTTC. Encoded protein: CGAGGSYNEQFF. The entire variable domain, with the rest obtained from reference TRBV7-9 and TRBJ2-1, is as follows: DTGVSQNPRHKITKRGQNVTFRCDPISEHNRLYWYRQTLGQGPEFLTYFQNEAQLEKSRLLSDRFSAERPKGSFSTLEIQRTEQGDSAMYLCGAGGSYNEQFFGPGTRLTVL.

This clone was detected once. The chain joins TRBV14 to TRBJ2-7; D may be TRBD1 (6 bases). CDR3 size: 14 residues. The V end lost 4 bases, the J end lost 2 bases, and 12 bases lay between the germline ends. CDR1 is SGHDN, CDR2 FVKESK, per germline. The CDR3 coding sequence is TGTGCCAGCAGCCGCCTCGGACAGCCCTACGAGCAGTACTTC. Protein: CASSRLGQPYEQYF. Full variable domain (remainder filled in from reference TRBV14 and TRBJ2-7): EAGVTQFPSHSVIEKGQTVTLRCDPISGHDNLYWYRRVMGKEIKFLLHFVKESKQDESGMPNNRFLAERTGGTYSTLKVQPAELEDSGVYFCASSRLGQPYEQYFGPGTRLTVT.

The chain has TRBV28 and TRBJ2-5; no clear D gene. V lost 5 bases, J lost 1 base, and 14 bases lay in between. Per the germline V gene, CDR1 is MDHEN and CDR2 is SYDVKM. The CDR3 totals 15 residues. The DNA for the CDR3 is TGTGCCAGCAGTCCGGTCGGGCGGATCCAAGAGACCCAGTACTTC. Translation gives CASSPVGRIQETQYF.

The J gene is TRBJ2-2, the V gene TRBV11-2, with D unclear. Trimming took off 1 base at V and 12 bases at J, with 12 bases between the two ends. This CDR3 is 13 amino acids long. Germline values: CDR1 SGHAT, CDR2 FQNNGV. DNA of the CDR3: TGTGCCAGCAGCTTAGGGGCAGCTCCTCAGCTGTTTTTT. This translates into CASSLGAAPQLFF. Full variable domain (remainder filled in from reference TRBV11-2 and TRBJ2-2): EAGVAQSPRYKIIEKRQSVAFWCNPISGHATLYWYQQILGQGPKLLIQFQNNGVVDDSQLPKDRFSAERLKGVDSTLKIQPAKLEDSAVYLCASSLGAAPQLFFGEGSRLTVL.

The chain combines TRBV14 with TRBJ2-2; the D is unclear. The V gene's germline CDR1 is SGHDN and CDR2 FVKESK. Trimming left V 5 bases short and J 0 bases short, with 13 bases between. This CDR3 has 16 residues. CDR3: CASSGVLTANTGELFF. CDR3 nucleotide sequence: TGTGCCAGCAGCGGGGTATTAACCGCGAACACCGGGGAGCTGTTTTTT.

This chain links TRBV5-5 with TRBJ1-5, with D possibly TRBD1 on 5 matching bases. Germline V gene lookup returns CDR1 SGHKS and CDR2 YYEKEE (reference sequence). The germline V and J ends were trimmed by 0 bases and 0 bases, with 13 bases remaining between them. This CDR3 is built from 17 residues. Written as DNA, the CDR3 is TGTGCCAGCAGCTTGGAAGGGGACTTATATAGCAATCAGCCCCAGCATTTT. Its translation: CASSLEGDLYSNQPQHF.

This clone was counted a few times. V usage is TRBV11-2 and J usage is TRBJ1-2; 8 bases agree with TRBD1. In germline, CDR1 is SGHAT, CDR2 FQNNGV. The junction had 5 bases not matched to a gene; V was cut back by 5 bases and J by 6 bases. This CDR3 is 13 amino acids long. Here the CDR3 reads CASSETGVDGYTF. In DNA form, the CDR3 reads TGTGCCAGCAGCGAGACAGGGGTCGATGGCTACACCTTC. Complete variable domain (other parts from reference TRBV11-2 and TRBJ1-2): EAGVAQSPRYKIIEKRQSVAFWCNPISGHATLYWYQQILGQGPKLLIQFQNNGVVDDSQLPKDRFSAERLKGVDSTLKIQPAKLEDSAVYLCASSETGVDGYTFGSGTRLTVV.

The V and J genes are TRBV19 and TRBJ2-7, with 11 bases that match TRBD1. Trimming at V came to 4 bases and at J to 6 bases, leaving 5 bases not matched to a gene. The CDR3 is 14 amino acids. CDR1 is LNHDA, CDR2 SQIVND, per germline (reference sequence). The DNA for the CDR3 is TGTGCCAGTAGTAGCGGACAGGGGGCCCTCGAGCAGTACTTC. This codes for CASSSGQGALEQYF.